This TCR beta chain came from a study of glioma-infiltrating T cells after dendritic cell vaccination. For the study at large: Patients received three intradermal dendritic cell vaccine injections at biweekly intervals.

Only patients with spare fresh-frozen tumor and over two years of follow-up were included. Isocitrate dehydrogenase mutation was absent in all glioblastoma patients. V gave up 1 base and J gave up 4 bases; unmatched junction bases: 16. This CDR3 has 18 amino acids. Germline assignment: CDR1 MNHEY and CDR2 SMNVEV (reference sequence). TCRB CDR3 was amplified from 2 ug genomic DNA or less. Sequencing was performed with immunoSEQ multiplex PCR; in TCRdb, only in-frame clones are kept and a portion is missing. The sample includes over 55,000 clones, 81% of them seen just once. This TCR was sampled from a human donor with glioblastoma. The chain combines TRBV27 with TRBJ2-7; 7 bases fit TRBD1. Sequencing used blood, obtained before dendritic cell vaccination. The DNA for the CDR3 is TGTGCCAGCAGTTTATACAGCTCTTCGACAGGGCTTCGGTACGAGCAGTACTTC. This encodes CASSLYSSSTGLRYEQYF.